The source of this T cell receptor (beta chain) is a study of PD-1 blockade in classical Hodgkin lymphoma. V lost 4 bases and J 4 bases, leaving 19 bases between the germline ends. This CDR3 is built from 16 residues. In germline, CDR1 is LGHNA, CDR2 YSLEER. The patients all showed relapse after autologous stem cell transplantation, while their brentuximab vedotin exposure varied. The study purified CD4+ T cells from thawed PBMCs using magnetic negative selection. Method: immunoSEQ multiplex PCR; TCRdb's copy keeps in-frame clones and lacks some. The sample has about 7,700 clones; more than 80% are singletons.

The sequencing here drew on CD4+ T cells from blood, taken at baseline. This rearrangement joins TRBV4-3 to TRBJ2-5, with a weak D call TRBD2 (6 bases). This receptor was identified in a human donor with classical Hodgkin lymphoma. The DNA for the CDR3 is TGCGCCAGCAGCCTGGGGCTCACAATGGGGGGAGAGACCCAGTACTTC. Its translation: CASSLGLTMGGETQYF.